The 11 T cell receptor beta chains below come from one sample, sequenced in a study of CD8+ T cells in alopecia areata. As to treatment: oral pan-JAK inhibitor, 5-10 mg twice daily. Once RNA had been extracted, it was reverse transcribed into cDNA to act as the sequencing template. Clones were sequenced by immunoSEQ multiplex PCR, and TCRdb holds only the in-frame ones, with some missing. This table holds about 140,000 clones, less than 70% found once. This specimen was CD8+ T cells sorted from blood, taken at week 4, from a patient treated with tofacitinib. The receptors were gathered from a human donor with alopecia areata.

The CDR3: CASTRLAEYYEQYF. CDR3 in DNA: TGTGCCAGCACCCGTTTGGCGGAATACTACGAGCAGTACTTC. The chain joins TRBV7-9 to TRBJ2-7; D remains unclear. Germline V gene data show CDR1 as SEHNR and CDR2 as FQNEAQ (reference sequence). The V gene lost 7 bases and the J gene lost 3 bases, with 16 bases spanning the gap. The CDR3 totals 14 residues.

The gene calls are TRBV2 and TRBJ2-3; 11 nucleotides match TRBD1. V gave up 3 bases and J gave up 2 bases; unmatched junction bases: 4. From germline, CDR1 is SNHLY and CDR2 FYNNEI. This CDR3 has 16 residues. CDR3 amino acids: CASSERGQGDTDTQYF. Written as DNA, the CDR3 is TGTGCCAGCAGTGAGAGGGGACAGGGGGACACAGATACGCAGTATTTT. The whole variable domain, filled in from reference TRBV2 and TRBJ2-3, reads EPEVTQTPSHQVTQMGQEVILRCVPISNHLYFYWYRQILGQKVEFLVSFYNNEISEKSEIFDDQFSVERPDGSNFTLKIRSTKLEDSAMYFCASSERGQGDTDTQYFGPGTRLTVL.

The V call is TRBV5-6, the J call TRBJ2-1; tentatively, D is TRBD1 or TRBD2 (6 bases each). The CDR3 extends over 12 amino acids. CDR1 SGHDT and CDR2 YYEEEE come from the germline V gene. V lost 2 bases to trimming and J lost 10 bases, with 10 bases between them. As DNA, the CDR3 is TGTGCCAGCAGCTTCGGGGGCGGGGAGCAGTTCTTC. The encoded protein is CASSFGGGEQFF.

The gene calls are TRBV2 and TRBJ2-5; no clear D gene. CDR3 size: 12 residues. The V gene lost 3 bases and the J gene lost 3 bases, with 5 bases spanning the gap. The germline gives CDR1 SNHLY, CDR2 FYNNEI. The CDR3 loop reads CASSDTEETQYF. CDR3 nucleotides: TGTGCCAGCAGTGACACCGAAGAGACCCAGTACTTC. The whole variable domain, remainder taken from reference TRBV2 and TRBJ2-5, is EPEVTQTPSHQVTQMGQEVILRCVPISNHLYFYWYRQILGQKVEFLVSFYNNEISEKSEIFDDQFSVERPDGSNFTLKIRSTKLEDSAMYFCASSDTEETQYFGPGTRLLVL.

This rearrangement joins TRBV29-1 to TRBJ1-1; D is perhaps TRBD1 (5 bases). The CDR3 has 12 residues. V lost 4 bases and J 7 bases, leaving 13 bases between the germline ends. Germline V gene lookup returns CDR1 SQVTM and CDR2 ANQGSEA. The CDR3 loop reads CSVVTGDLEAFF. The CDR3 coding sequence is TGCAGCGTTGTTACGGGGGACCTTGAAGCTTTCTTT.

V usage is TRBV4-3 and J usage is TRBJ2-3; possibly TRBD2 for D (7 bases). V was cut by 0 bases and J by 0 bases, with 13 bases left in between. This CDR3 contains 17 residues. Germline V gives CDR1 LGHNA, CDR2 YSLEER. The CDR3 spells CASSQDGAGASTDTQYF. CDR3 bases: TGCGCCAGCAGCCAAGACGGGGCGGGGGCTAGCACAGATACGCAGTATTTT.

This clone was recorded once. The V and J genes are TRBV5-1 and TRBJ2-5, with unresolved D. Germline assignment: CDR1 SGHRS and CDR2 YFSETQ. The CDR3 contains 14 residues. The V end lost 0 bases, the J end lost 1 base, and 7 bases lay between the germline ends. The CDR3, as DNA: TGCGCCAGCAGCTTGGAAGGCAGCCAAGAGACCCAGTACTTC. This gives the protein CASSLEGSQETQYF.

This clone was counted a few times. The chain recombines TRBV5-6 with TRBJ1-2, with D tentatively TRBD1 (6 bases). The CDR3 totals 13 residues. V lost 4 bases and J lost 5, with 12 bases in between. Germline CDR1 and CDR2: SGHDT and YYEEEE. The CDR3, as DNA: TGTGCCAGCAGCCTCGGGACACCGTATGGCTACACCTTC. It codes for CASSLGTPYGYTF. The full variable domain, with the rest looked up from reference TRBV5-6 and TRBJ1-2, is DAGVTQSPTHLIKTRGQQVTLRCSPKSGHDTVSWYQQALGQGPQFIFQYYEEEERQRGNFPDRFSGHQFPNYSSELNVNALLLGDSALYLCASSLGTPYGYTFGSGTRLTVV.

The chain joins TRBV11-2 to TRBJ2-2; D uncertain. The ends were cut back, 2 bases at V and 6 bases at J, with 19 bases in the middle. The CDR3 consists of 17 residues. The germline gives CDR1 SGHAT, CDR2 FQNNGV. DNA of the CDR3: TGTGCCAGCAGCTTATTGAAAAGAACGTTTGGGGCCGGGGAGCTGTTTTTT. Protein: CASSLLKRTFGAGELFF.

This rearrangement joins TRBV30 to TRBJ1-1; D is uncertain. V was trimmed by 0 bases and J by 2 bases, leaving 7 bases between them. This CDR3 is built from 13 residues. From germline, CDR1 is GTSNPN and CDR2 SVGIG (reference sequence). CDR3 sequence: CAWSVSVNTEAFF. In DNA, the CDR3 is TGTGCCTGGAGTGTTTCAGTTAACACTGAAGCTTTCTTT.

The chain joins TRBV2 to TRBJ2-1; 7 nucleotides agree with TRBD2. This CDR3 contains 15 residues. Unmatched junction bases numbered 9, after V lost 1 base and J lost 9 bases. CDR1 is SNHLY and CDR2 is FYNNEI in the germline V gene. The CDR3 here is CASSEDRGVWGEQFF. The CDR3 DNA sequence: TGTGCCAGCAGTGAAGACCGGGGGGTTTGGGGTGAGCAGTTCTTC.